What follows describes a single T cell receptor (beta chain). These data originate in a study of regulatory T cells in long-lasting Graves disease. Noted time point: newly diagnosed GD, antithyroid drugs for less than 3 months. Researchers made the TCR library from RNA that was extracted from PBMCs. Germline V gene data show CDR1 as KGHDR and CDR2 as SFDVKD. CDR3 length: 17 amino acids. The V and J ends lost 5 bases and 9 bases respectively, with 25 bases between them. Library construction for TCR beta used iRepertoire HTBI primers and Arm-PCR of CDR3 regions. TCRdb itself ran the multiplex PCR reads through MiXCR, one entry per CDR3 protein. This sample yields about 470,000 distinct CDR3 sequences, of which 16% are seen a single time; approximately 12% belongs to the top ten. The same data also contributed to another study, on T cells in Graves' hyperthyroidism and ophthalmopathy. Per that paper: Over 18 months, lack of ophthalmopathy progression marked Graves' hyperthyroidism as stable. Progression to ophthalmopathy was predicted a median of roughly 6.6 months early.

This rearrangement joins TRBV24-1 to TRBJ2-1, with a possible D match to TRBD1 (5 bases). Sequenced material: peripheral blood mononuclear cells (PBMCs), taken at new diagnosis, from a patient treated with antithyroid drugs. The clonotype originates from a man aged 40-55 years with Graves disease. This CDR3 is CATSAFGAGSTSGEQFF. In nucleotides, the CDR3 is TGTGCCACCAGTGCCTTTGGGGCAGGTTCAACATCAGGTGAGCAGTTCTTC.